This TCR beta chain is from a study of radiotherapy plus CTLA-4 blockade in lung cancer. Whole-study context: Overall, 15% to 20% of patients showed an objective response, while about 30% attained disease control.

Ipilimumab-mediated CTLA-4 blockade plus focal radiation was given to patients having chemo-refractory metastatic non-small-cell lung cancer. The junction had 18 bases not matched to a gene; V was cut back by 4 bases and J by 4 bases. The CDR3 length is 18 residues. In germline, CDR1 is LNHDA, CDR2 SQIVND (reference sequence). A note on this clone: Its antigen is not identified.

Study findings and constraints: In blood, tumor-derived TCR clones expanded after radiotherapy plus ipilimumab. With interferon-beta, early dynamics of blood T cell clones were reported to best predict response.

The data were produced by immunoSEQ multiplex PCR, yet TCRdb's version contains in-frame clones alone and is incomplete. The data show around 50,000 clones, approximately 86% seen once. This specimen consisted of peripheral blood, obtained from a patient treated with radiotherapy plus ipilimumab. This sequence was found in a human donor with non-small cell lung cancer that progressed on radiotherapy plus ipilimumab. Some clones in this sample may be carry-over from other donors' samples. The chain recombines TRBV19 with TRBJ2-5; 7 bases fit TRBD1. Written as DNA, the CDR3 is TGTGCCAGTAGTAACTCAACCCAAACTACAGGGGAACGAGAGACCCAGTACTTC. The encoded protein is CASSNSTQTTGERETQYF. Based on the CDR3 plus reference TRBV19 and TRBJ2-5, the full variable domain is DGGITQSPKYLFRKEGQNVTLSCEQNLNHDAMYWYRQDPGQGLRLIYYSQIVNDFQKGDIAEGYSVSREKKESFPLTVTSAQKNPTAFYLCASSNSTQTTGERETQYFGPGTRLLVL.